This is a list of T cell receptor beta chains from one sample in a study of blood T cell repertoires in COVID-19. Using immunoSEQ multiplex PCR, the repertoire was profiled, and TCRdb retains in-frame clones only, with some absent. Among roughly 400,000 clones listed, around 89% were seen once. The material sequenced was PBMCs or T cells enriched from blood (not recorded which). The receptors stem from a man aged 30 to 39 who had recovered from COVID-19. Both conserved end residues are part of each CDR3. A D gene is named only where the DNA matches it firmly. Where a row states a size, it is once, few, many or the class of an expanded clone; other rows omit it.

v_gene	j_gene	abundance	d_gene	CDR3aa	CDR3nt
TRBV7-8	TRBJ2-5	few	TRBD1	CASSSDRGQETQYF	TGTGCCAGCAGCTCGGACAGGGGACAAGAGACCCAGTACTTC
TRBV4-1	TRBJ2-5	.	.	CASSQEASAQETQYF	TGCGCCAGCAGCCAAGAAGCGAGCGCACAAGAGACCCAGTACTTC
TRBV11-3	TRBJ2-7	.	.	CASSLDGSLLYF	TGTGCCAGCAGCTTAGACGGGAGTCTTCTGTACTTC
TRBV28	TRBJ2-4	.	.	CASSIMGGKNIQYF	TGTGCCAGCAGCATTATGGGAGGCAAAAACATTCAGTACTTC
TRBV7-9	TRBJ2-3	.	TRBD2	CASSQTSGRADTQYF	TGTGCCAGCAGCCAGACTAGCGGGAGGGCAGATACGCAGTATTTT
TRBV14	TRBJ2-3	.	.	CASSQRQSSTDTQYF	TGTGCCAGCAGCCAACGACAATCTAGCACAGATACGCAGTATTTT
TRBV24-1	TRBJ2-7	.	.	CATSEGGGGYEQYF	TGTGCCACCAGTGAAGGGGGGGGAGGCTACGAGCAGTACTTC
TRBV19	TRBJ1-2	.	.	CASSDARGKDGYTF	TGTGCCAGTAGTGATGCCCGGGGAAAGGATGGCTACACCTTC
TRBV11-1	TRBJ2-7	once	TRBD2	CASSSGTSGSGYEQYF	TGTGCCAGCAGCTCCGGGACTAGCGGGAGCGGGTACGAGCAGTACTTC
TRBV5-1	TRBJ1-2	.	TRBD1	CASSETDRGGGYTF	TGCGCCAGCAGCGAAACCGACAGGGGTGGTGGCTACACCTTC
TRBV5-1	TRBJ2-2	.	TRBD2	CASSLRWGLAGVTGELFF	TGCGCCAGCAGCTTGAGATGGGGACTAGCGGGAGTCACCGGGGAGCTGTTTTTT
TRBV7-8	TRBJ2-2	.	TRBD2	CASSLAFGTSGTGELFF	TGTGCCAGCAGCTTAGCGTTCGGGACTAGCGGGACCGGGGAGCTGTTTTTT
TRBV6-5	TRBJ1-4	.	TRBD1	CASIGAETGKVKLFF	TGTGCCAGCATTGGGGCTGAGACAGGGAAAGTAAAACTGTTTTTT
TRBV10-1	TRBJ2-1	.	TRBD2	CASSRGLAGSYNEQFF	TGCGCCAGCAGTAGGGGACTAGCGGGATCCTACAATGAGCAGTTCTTC
TRBV11-2	TRBJ2-7	.	TRBD2	CASRGLAWGSYEQYF	TGTGCCAGCCGGGGACTAGCGTGGGGGTCCTACGAGCAGTACTTC
TRBV28	TRBJ1-6	.	TRBD1	CASSRTGDNSPLHF	TGTGCCAGCAGTCGCACAGGGGATAATTCACCCCTCCACTTT
TRBV5-6	TRBJ2-7	once	.	CASSLDSNLYEQYF	TGTGCCAGCAGCTTGGATAGCAACCTATACGAGCAGTACTTC
TRBV29-1	TRBJ2-1	.	.	CSVVGRTHEGEQFF	TGCAGCGTTGTGGGTAGGACTCACGAGGGTGAGCAGTTCTTC
TRBV5-4	TRBJ1-2	.	TRBD1	CASRWRGDTGANGYTF	TGTGCCAGCAGGTGGCGGGGGGACACAGGGGCAAATGGCTACACCTTC
TRBV5-4	TRBJ2-2	.	TRBD1	CASSPPGQGGLGTGELFF	TGTGCCAGCAGCCCGCCGGGACAGGGGGGTCTCGGCACCGGGGAGCTGTTTTTT
TRBV5-1	TRBJ1-4	.	TRBD1	CASRRTGTANEKLFF	TGCGCCAGCAGGCGGACGGGGACAGCTAATGAAAAACTGTTTTTT
TRBV7-2	TRBJ2-6	once	.	CASSLFPGGGANVLTF	TGTGCCAGCAGCTTATTCCCAGGTGGTGGGGCCAACGTCCTGACTTTC
TRBV5-4	TRBJ2-7	few	.	CASSLRQGYEQYF	TGTGCCAGCAGCTTGCGGCAGGGCTACGAGCAGTACTTC
TRBV10-3	TRBJ2-1	.	TRBD2	CAISGLAGWGQFF	TGTGCCATCAGTGGGCTAGCGGGATGGGGGCAGTTCTTC
TRBV25-1	TRBJ2-1	.	.	CASSETTMPYNEQFF	TGTGCCAGCAGTGAGACTACCATGCCCTACAATGAGCAGTTCTTC
TRBV28	TRBJ2-3	.	TRBD2	CASRAGGHSTDTQYF	TGTGCCAGCAGAGCGGGAGGACATTCCACAGATACGCAGTATTTT
TRBV11-2	TRBJ2-3	.	.	CASSLGGGPYTDTQYF	TGTGCCAGCAGCTTAGGAGGGGGTCCTTACACAGATACGCAGTATTTT
TRBV7-3	TRBJ2-2	.	TRBD1	CASSLRPGGNTGELFF	TGTGCCAGCAGCTTACGCCCAGGGGGGAACACCGGGGAGCTGTTTTTT
TRBV19	TRBJ2-1	.	TRBD2	CASSRRLAGGNEQFF	TGTGCCAGTAGTAGGCGACTAGCGGGAGGAAATGAGCAGTTCTTC
TRBV7-2	TRBJ2-1	.	.	CASSPYPGGSYNEQFF	TGTGCCAGCAGCCCCTACCCCGGCGGCTCCTACAATGAGCAGTTCTTC
TRBV24-1	TRBJ1-1	.	.	CATSEGGLNTEAFF	TGTGCCACCAGTGAGGGAGGGTTGAACACTGAAGCTTTCTTT